This is a list of T cell receptor beta chains from one sample in a study of post-analysis software for immune sequencing data. MiXCR, applied by TCRdb to the PCR reads, yields one record per CDR3 protein. The table shows hundreds of thousands of distinct CDR3 sequences, with about 60% occurring only once. The sequencing sample was made of blood. Receptors were obtained from a girl under 10 years old with multiple sclerosis. CDR3s include the opening cysteine and the closing phenylalanine or tryptophan. The D gene is left open where the match is weak. Clone size is not always given. Where it is, it says once, few, many or a class for expanded clones.

clone size	V gene	D gene	J gene	CDR3 DNA	CDR3 protein
-	TRBV5-1	TRBD1	TRBJ1-1	TGCGCCAGCAGCCCGCCGGGACAGGGGTGGAACACTGAAGCTTTCTTT	CASSPPGQGWNTEAFF
few	TRBV7-9	TRBD1	TRBJ2-3	TGTGCCAGCAGCCCGCGGACAGGGGGCACAGATACGCAGTATTTT	CASSPRTGGTDTQYF
once	TRBV11-3	-	TRBJ2-3	TGTGCCAGCAGCTCCTGGGGCACAGATACGCAGTATTTT	CASSSWGTDTQYF
few	TRBV29-1	TRBD2	TRBJ2-1	TGCAGCGTTGCCGGGGGGGTGAAATCTTTCAATGAGCAGTTCTTC	CSVAGGVKSFNEQFF
-	TRBV12-3/TRBV12-4	TRBD2	TRBJ2-3	TGTGCCAGCAGCATCCTAGCGGTCACAGATACGCAGTATTTT	CASSILAVTDTQYF
-	TRBV19	-	TRBJ1-2	TGTGCCAGTAGCTCCAGCAGGGCCCTACGCTATGGCTACACCTTC	CASSSSRALRYGYTF
-	TRBV29-1	TRBD1	TRBJ2-3	TGCAGCGTCACAGGGGGAGATACGCAGTATTTT	CSVTGGDTQYF
few	TRBV27	TRBD2	TRBJ2-7	TGTGCCAGCAGTCAATGGACTAGCGGAACCTACGAGCAGTACTTC	CASSQWTSGTYEQYF
-	TRBV29-1	TRBD1	TRBJ1-1	TGCAGCGTTGTCAGGGGGCGTGGGACTGAAGCTTTCTTT	CSVVRGRGTEAFF
-	TRBV5-1	-	TRBJ2-3	TGCGCCAGCAGTAAGGGTAAGGTTGCAGATACGCAGTATTTT	CASSKGKVADTQYF
-	TRBV5-1	-	TRBJ2-7	TGCGCCAGCAGCTACCTCGGGACACCCAGTTACGAGCAGTACTTC	CASSYLGTPSYEQYF
few	TRBV28	TRBD1	TRBJ1-5	TGTGCCAGCAGGCAATTAAGGTACAGGGGGCCCGAATCGCCGGATCAGCCCCAGCATTTT	CASRQLRYRGPESPDQPQHF
few	TRBV29-1	-	TRBJ1-1	TGCAGCGTTGAACCGGGCAACACTGAAGCTTTCTTT	CSVEPGNTEAFF
-	TRBV6-5	TRBD2	TRBJ2-7	TGTGCCGCTCTAGCGGGGGGCTACGAGCAGTACTTC	CAALAGGYEQYF
-	TRBV6-5	-	TRBJ2-5	TGTGCCAGCAGTTACTTAGGGTACGGGGGTCAAGAGACCCAGTACTTC	CASSYLGYGGQETQYF
-	TRBV28	-	TRBJ2-7	TGTGCCAGCAGTTTAGAGTCGATAGGGGACGAGCAGTACTTC	CASSLESIGDEQYF
-	TRBV7-2	TRBD2	TRBJ2-3	TGTGCCAGCAGCCCTCTCGGGAGGAGAAACAGCGGGGGGTCCACAGATACGCAGTATTTT	CASSPLGRRNSGGSTDTQYF
-	TRBV5-1	-	TRBJ1-6	TGCGCCAGCAGCTTGGACGCGACAGGCCGTATATCTTTACCCCTCCACTTT	CASSLDATGRISLPLHF